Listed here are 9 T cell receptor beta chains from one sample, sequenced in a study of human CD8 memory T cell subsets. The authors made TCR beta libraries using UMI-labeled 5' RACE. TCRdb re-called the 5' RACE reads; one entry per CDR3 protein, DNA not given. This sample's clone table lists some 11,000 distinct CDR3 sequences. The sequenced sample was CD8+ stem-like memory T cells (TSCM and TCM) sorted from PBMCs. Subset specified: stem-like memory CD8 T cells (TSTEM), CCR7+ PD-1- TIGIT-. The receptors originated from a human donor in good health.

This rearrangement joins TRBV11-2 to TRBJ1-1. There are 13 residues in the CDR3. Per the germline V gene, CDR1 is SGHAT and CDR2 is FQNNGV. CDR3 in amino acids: CASGYGVGTEAFF.

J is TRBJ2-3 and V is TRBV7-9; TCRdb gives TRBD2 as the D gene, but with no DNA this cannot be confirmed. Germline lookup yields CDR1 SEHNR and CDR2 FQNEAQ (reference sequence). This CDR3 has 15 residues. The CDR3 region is CASSLAVDYGDTQYF.

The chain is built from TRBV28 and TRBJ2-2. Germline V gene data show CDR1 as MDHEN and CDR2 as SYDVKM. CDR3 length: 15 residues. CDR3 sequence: CASSLLGSNTGELFF.

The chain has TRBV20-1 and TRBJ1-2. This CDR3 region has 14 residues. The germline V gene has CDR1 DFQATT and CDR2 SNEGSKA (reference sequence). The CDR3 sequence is CSARDDGRSYGYTF.

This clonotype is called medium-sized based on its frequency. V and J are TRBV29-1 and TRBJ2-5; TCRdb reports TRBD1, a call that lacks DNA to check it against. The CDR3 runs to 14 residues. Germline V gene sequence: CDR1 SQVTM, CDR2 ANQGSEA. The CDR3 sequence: CSVEGYRGGETQYF.

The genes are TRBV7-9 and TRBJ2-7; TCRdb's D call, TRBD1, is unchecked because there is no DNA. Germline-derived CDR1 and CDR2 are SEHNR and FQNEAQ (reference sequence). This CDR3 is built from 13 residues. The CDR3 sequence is CASSSPSAYEQYF.

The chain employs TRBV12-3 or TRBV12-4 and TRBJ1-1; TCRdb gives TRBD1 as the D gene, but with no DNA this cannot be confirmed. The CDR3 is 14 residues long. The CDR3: CASSDGPGDTEAFF.

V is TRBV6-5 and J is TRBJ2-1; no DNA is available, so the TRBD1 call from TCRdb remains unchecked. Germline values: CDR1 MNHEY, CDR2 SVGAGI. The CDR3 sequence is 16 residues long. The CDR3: CASSYVAGDLYNEQFF.

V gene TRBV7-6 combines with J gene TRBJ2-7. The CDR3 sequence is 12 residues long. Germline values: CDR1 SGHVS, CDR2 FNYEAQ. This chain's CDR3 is CASSLVSYEQYF.